This entry lists 23 T cell receptor beta chains sequenced from one sample in a study of identical twins. MiXCR, applied by TCRdb to the 5' RACE reads, yields one record per CDR3 protein. Here the sample spans 1.5 million to 2 million distinct CDR3 sequences, around a third being singletons. Sequencing was done on a sample of cord blood. The receptors stem from a newborn girl in good health.

The sample holds a few counts of this clonotype. As DNA, the CDR3 is TGTGCCAGCAGAGGGGACACCATAAACTATGGCTACACCTTC. The encoded protein is CASRGDTINYGYTF. The chain carries TRBV6-6 and TRBJ1-2; D is possibly TRBD1 (6 bases). The CDR3 spans 14 residues. CDR1 MNHNY and CDR2 SVGAGI come from the germline V gene (reference sequence). Deletions cut 6 bases from V and 2 bases from J, with 13 bases between.

This chain joins TRBV6-6 and TRBJ2-4, with TRBD1 identical over 9 bases. V was clipped by 0 bases and J by 8 bases; unmatched bases: 2. Germline V gene sequence: CDR1 MNHNY, CDR2 SVGAGI (reference sequence). The CDR3 length is 14 residues. This chain's CDR3 is CASSYSRQGDIQYF. CDR3 bases: TGTGCCAGCAGTTACTCGCGACAGGGGGACATTCAGTACTTC.

V is TRBV7-9 and J is TRBJ2-4, with 9 nucleotides matching TRBD2. The CDR3 runs 16 residues. Losses at the gene ends were 4 bases for V and 2 bases for J; bases not matched to a gene: 6. Germline V gene data show CDR1 as SEHNR and CDR2 as FQNEAQ (reference sequence). The CDR3 protein is CASSSRSGGTKNIQYF. The CDR3 DNA follows: TGTGCCAGCAGCTCCCGTAGCGGGGGAACCAAAAACATTCAGTACTTC.

The V and J genes are TRBV20-1 and TRBJ2-7, with TRBD2 matching 13 bases. This CDR3 region has 17 residues. CDR1 DFQATT and CDR2 SNEGSKA come from the germline V gene (reference sequence). V trimming: 2 bases; J trimming: 2 bases; junction bases outside the gene matches: 9. DNA for the CDR3: TGCAGTGCTAGAAGGACTAGCGGGAGTGGTGGAGCCTACGAGCAGTACTTC. Amino acid sequence: CSARRTSGSGGAYEQYF.

The rearrangement joins TRBV12-3 or TRBV12-4 to TRBJ2-3; 12 bases are shared with TRBD2. With 4 bases clipped from V and 4 bases from J, the junction kept 6 bases outside the gene matches. The CDR3 consists of 16 residues. The CDR3 region is CASSWQTSGSPDTQYF. In DNA form, the CDR3 reads TGTGCCAGCAGTTGGCAGACTAGCGGGAGCCCAGATACGCAGTATTTT.

The chain uses TRBV11-3 and TRBJ2-1; D gene ambiguous. The CDR3 runs 16 residues. Germline V gene lookup returns CDR1 SGHNT and CDR2 YENEEA. Deletions cut 1 base from V and 3 bases from J, with 13 bases between. This chain's CDR3 is CASSLGVNSIYNEQFF. DNA of the CDR3: TGTGCCAGCAGCTTAGGGGTGAATTCAATCTACAATGAGCAGTTCTTC. Full variable domain (rest looked up from reference TRBV11-3 and TRBJ2-1): EAGVVQSPRYKIIEKKQPVAFWCNPISGHNTLYWYLQNLGQGPELLIRYENEEAVDDSQLPKDRFSAERLKGVDSTLKIQPAELGDSAVYLCASSLGVNSIYNEQFFGPGTRLTVL.

This chain links TRBV27 with TRBJ2-7; 9 nucleotides align to TRBD2. Germline V gives CDR1 MNHEY, CDR2 SMNVEV (reference sequence). J gave up 4 bases and V 0 bases, and 4 bases lay outside the gene matches. The length of the CDR3 is 15 residues. The CDR3 DNA is TGTGCCAGCAGTTTATCTGGCGGGAGGGGGTACGAGCAGTACTTC. Protein product: CASSLSGGRGYEQYF.

This clonotype was seen a few times. The chain uses TRBV20-1 and TRBJ1-5, with 10 bases fitting TRBD1. Germline CDR1 is DFQATT and CDR2 is SNEGSKA (reference sequence). The junction had 5 bases not matched to a gene; V was cut back by 5 bases and J by 4 bases. CDR3 length: 14 amino acids. The CDR3 sequence: CSAGQGGGNQPQHF. CDR3 nucleotides: TGCAGTGCTGGACAGGGGGGAGGAAATCAGCCCCAGCATTTT.

The chain joins TRBV6-1 to TRBJ1-2; D unresolved. The V gene lost 6 bases and the J gene lost 7 bases, with 12 bases spanning the gap. The V gene's germline CDR1 is MNHNS and CDR2 SASEGT. The length of the CDR3 is 12 residues. The CDR3 DNA is TGTGCCAGCAGCATCCCCTCTGGTGGCTACACCTTC. Its protein is CASSIPSGGYTF.

This clonotype showed up many times. The chain recombines TRBV7-2 with TRBJ2-3, with 8 bases lining up with TRBD2. V was pared by 1 base and J by 11 bases, with 5 bases of the junction left unmatched. CDR3 size: 13 residues. CDR1 and CDR2 (germline): SGHTA, FQGNSA. CDR3 loop: CASSLDPSGWQYF. DNA for the CDR3: TGTGCCAGCAGCTTAGACCCTAGCGGGTGGCAGTATTTT.

The V and J genes are TRBV21-1 and TRBJ1-4; TRBD1 is the table's D call and was not checked against the DNA. TRBV21-1 counts as a pseudogene. CDR3 length: 15 amino acids. DNA of the CDR3: TGTGCCAGCAGCAAAGGGGGGGGGCGTGATGAAAAACTGTTTTTT. Translation gives CASSKGGGRDEKLFF.

Details on this clonotype: Possible read error: a much larger clone is one base away. The chain combines TRBV12-3 or TRBV12-4 with TRBJ1-1, with D perhaps TRBD1 (5 bases). The CDR3 runs to 14 residues. The CDR3 nucleotides read TGTGCCGGCAGCCCCCAGGGTAGGAACACTGAAGCTTTCTTT. The encoded protein is CAGSPQGRNTEAFF.

The chain has TRBV7-2 and TRBJ2-3; possibly TRBD2 for D (6 bases). This CDR3 is built from 15 residues. V dropped 1 base and J dropped 1 base, with 9 bases sitting between them. Germline CDR1 SGHTA, CDR2 FQGNSA. The CDR3 spells CASSLGGERTDTQYF. The CDR3 DNA reads TGTGCCAGCAGCTTAGGCGGGGAACGCACAGATACGCAGTATTTT.

This clonotype showed up just a few times. V gene TRBV6-5 combines with J gene TRBJ1-2; possibly TRBD1 for D (6 bases). This CDR3 has 13 residues. The ends were cut back, 6 bases at V and 6 bases at J, with 14 bases in the middle. Looked up from germline, CDR1 is MNHEY and CDR2 is SVGAGI. Here the CDR3 DNA reads TGTGCCAGCAGGGCGGGACACTTGGATGGCTACACCTTC. As protein: CASRAGHLDGYTF.

The chain joins TRBV2 to TRBJ2-5, with 7 bases identical to TRBD1. This CDR3 is built from 15 residues. With 2 bases clipped from V and 1 base from J, the junction kept 4 bases outside the gene matches. Per the germline V gene, CDR1 is SNHLY and CDR2 is FYNNEI. CDR3 loop: CASSEYGQAQETQYF. The CDR3 coding sequence is TGTGCCAGCAGTGAATACGGACAGGCCCAAGAGACCCAGTACTTC.

This clonotype was recorded a few times. The chain links TRBV28 to TRBJ1-2, with D unclear. Germline-derived CDR1 and CDR2 are MDHEN and SYDVKM. The V end lost 3 bases, the J end lost 8 bases, and 13 bases lay between the germline ends. The CDR3 loop spans 13 amino acids. CDR3 amino acids: CASSFLAPSGYTF. Written as DNA, the CDR3 is TGTGCCAGCAGTTTCTTGGCCCCCAGCGGCTACACCTTC.

This clonotype showed up just a few times. CDR3 amino acids: CASSLVRGRYNEQFF. The CDR3 coding sequence is TGTGCCAGCAGCTTAGTGCGGGGGCGCTACAATGAGCAGTTCTTC. The chain is built from TRBV7-2 and TRBJ2-1, with D maybe TRBD2 (7 bases). The V gene lost 1 base and the J gene lost 3 bases, with 10 bases spanning the gap. This CDR3 comprises 15 residues. Germline values: CDR1 SGHTA, CDR2 FQGNSA.

V and J are TRBV4-1 and TRBJ2-3, with a weak D call TRBD1 (5 bases). V gave up 4 bases and J gave up 5 bases, with 13 bases separating them. There are 14 residues in the CDR3. The germline CDR1 and CDR2 sequences are MGHRA and YSYEKL. CDR3 protein: CASSPQGVEDTQYF. Written as DNA, the CDR3 is TGCGCCAGCAGCCCCCAAGGGGTTGAAGATACGCAGTATTTT.

This clonotype appeared many times. The chain couples TRBV9 to TRBJ2-4; TRBD2 is a possible D gene (5 bases). Germline CDR1 reads SGDLS; CDR2 reads YYNGEE. The CDR3 spans 16 residues. With 0 bases removed from V and 1 base from J, the gap between germline ends came to 11 bases. The CDR3 coding sequence is TGTGCCAGCAGCGTAGGAGGGAATGCGGCCAAAAACATTCAGTACTTC. The encoded protein is CASSVGGNAAKNIQYF.

This clonotype was counted once. The V gene is TRBV21-1, the J gene TRBJ2-3; the table gives TRBD1 as D, unverified against the DNA. TRBV21-1 is given as a pseudogene. The CDR3 contains 15 residues. CDR3 region: CASSTHGQGGDTQYF. The CDR3 DNA is TGTGCCAGCAGCACCCACGGACAGGGAGGAGATACGCAGTATTTT.

The chain combines TRBV7-9 with TRBJ2-7; 7 nucleotides agree with TRBD2. CDR1 SEHNR and CDR2 FQNEAQ come from the germline V gene (reference sequence). V lost 0 bases and J lost 7; bases outside the gene matches: 6. The length of the CDR3 is 14 residues. DNA of the CDR3: TGTGCCAGCAGCTTAGCGGGAGGGGCCGGTGAGCAGTACTTC. Translating it yields CASSLAGGAGEQYF.

This chain uses TRBV25-1 with TRBJ1-4; D is unclear. V lost 3 bases, J lost 8 bases, and 10 bases lay in between. Per germline, CDR1 MGHDK and CDR2 SYGVNS. The CDR3 contains 13 residues. CDR3 sequence: CASSDPLSEKLFF. CDR3 coding DNA: TGTGCCAGCAGTGACCCCCTTTCCGAAAAACTGTTTTTT.

In DNA form, the CDR3 reads TGTGCCAGCAGCTTATGGGAGGGTACGATTCGCTACGAGCAGTACTTC. This codes for CASSLWEGTIRYEQYF. J is TRBJ2-7 and V is TRBV7-9; 7 bases match TRBD2. The CDR3 totals 16 residues. Trimming at V came to 2 bases and at J to 3 bases, leaving 10 bases not matched to a gene. Germline CDR1 is SEHNR and CDR2 is FQNEAQ (reference sequence).